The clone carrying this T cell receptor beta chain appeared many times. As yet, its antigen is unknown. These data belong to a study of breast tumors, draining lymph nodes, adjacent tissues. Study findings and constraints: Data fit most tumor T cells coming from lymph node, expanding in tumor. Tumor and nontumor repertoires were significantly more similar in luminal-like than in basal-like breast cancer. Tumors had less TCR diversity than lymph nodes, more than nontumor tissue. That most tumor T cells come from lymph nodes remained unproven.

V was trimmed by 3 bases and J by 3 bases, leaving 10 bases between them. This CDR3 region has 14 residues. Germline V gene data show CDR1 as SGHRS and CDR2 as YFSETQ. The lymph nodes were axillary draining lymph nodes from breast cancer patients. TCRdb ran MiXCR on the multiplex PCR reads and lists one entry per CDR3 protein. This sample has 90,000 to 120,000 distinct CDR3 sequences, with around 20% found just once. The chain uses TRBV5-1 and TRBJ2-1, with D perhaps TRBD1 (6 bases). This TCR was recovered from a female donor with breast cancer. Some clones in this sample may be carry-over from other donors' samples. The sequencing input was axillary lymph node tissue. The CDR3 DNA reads TGCGCCAGCAGCTACGGACAGCTCTACAATGAGCAGTTCTTC. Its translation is CASSYGQLYNEQFF. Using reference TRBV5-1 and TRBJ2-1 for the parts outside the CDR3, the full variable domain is KAGVTQTPRYLIKTRGQQVTLSCSPISGHRSVSWYQQTPGQGLQFLFEYFSETQRNKGNFPGRFSGRQFSNSRSEMNVSTLELGDSALYLCASSYGQLYNEQFFGPGTRLTVL.